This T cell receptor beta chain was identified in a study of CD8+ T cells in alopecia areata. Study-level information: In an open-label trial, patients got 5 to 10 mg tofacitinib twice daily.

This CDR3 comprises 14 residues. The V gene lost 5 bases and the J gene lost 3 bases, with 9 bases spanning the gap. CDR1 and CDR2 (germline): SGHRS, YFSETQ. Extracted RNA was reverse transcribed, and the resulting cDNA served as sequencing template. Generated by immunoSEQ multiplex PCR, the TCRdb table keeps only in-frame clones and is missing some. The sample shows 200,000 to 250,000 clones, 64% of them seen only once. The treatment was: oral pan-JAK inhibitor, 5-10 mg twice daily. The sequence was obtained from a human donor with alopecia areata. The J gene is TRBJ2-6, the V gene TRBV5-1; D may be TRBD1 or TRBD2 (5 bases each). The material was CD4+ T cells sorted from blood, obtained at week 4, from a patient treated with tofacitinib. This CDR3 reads CASSGGSGANVLTF. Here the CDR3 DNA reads TGCGCCAGCAGTGGGGGAAGTGGGGCCAACGTCCTGACTTTC.